The source of this TCR beta chain is a study of blood T cells in healthy people across ages. The authors ran a second PCR of about 6 to 11 cycles using a sample-barcoded 5' primer and a J-beta primer mix. TCRdb recomputed calls from the 5' RACE reads with MiXCR, one row per CDR3 protein. The data show approximately 760,000 distinct CDR3 sequences, around 25% seen once. The same specimen was also included in a second study, on T cells of mothers and their children. That report adds: Over 9.5 million TCR beta CDR3 reads were obtained from each mother, and around 2.8 million from each child. Slightly, though not significantly, more overlap was seen in related than in unrelated mother-child pairs.

The sample was blood. The TCR comes from a boy aged 5-17 years in good health.

CDR3 DNA: TGCGCCAGCAGCTTAAAGGGTTTGAACACTGAAGCTTTCTTT. Translated, it gives CASSLKGLNTEAFF. The chain links TRBV5-1 to TRBJ1-1; D uncertain. The CDR3 spans 14 residues. V lost 2 bases to trimming and J lost 0 bases, with 8 bases between them. Germline lookup yields CDR1 SGHRS and CDR2 YFSETQ.